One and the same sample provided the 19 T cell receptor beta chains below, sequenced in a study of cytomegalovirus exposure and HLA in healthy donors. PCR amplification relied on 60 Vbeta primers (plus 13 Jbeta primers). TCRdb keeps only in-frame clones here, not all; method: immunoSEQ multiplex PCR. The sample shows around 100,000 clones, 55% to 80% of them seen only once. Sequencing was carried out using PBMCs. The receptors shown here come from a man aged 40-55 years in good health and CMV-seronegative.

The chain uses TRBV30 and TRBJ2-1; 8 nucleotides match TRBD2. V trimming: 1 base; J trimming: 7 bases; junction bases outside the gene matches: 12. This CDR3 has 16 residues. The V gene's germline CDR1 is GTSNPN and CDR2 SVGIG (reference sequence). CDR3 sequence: CAWSALRGAGSNEQFF. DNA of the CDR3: TGTGCCTGGAGTGCCTTGCGGGGGGCCGGTTCGAATGAGCAGTTCTTC.

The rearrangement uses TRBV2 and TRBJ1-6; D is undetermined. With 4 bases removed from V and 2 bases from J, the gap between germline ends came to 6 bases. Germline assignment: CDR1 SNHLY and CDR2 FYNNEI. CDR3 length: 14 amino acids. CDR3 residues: CASSGGPYNSPLHF. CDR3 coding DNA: TGTGCCAGCAGTGGAGGCCCCTATAATTCACCCCTCCACTTT.

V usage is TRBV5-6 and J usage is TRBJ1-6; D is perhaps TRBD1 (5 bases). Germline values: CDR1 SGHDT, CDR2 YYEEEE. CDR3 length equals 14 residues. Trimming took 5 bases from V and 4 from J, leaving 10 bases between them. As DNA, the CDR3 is TGTGCCAGCAGACAGGTCAGATATAATTCACCCCTCCACTTT. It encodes CASRQVRYNSPLHF.

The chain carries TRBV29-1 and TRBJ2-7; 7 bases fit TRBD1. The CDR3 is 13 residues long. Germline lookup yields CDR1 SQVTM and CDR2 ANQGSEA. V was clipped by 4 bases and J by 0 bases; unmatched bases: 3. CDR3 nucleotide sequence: TGCAGCGTTGTACCAGGGGGCTCCTACGAGCAGTACTTC. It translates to CSVVPGGSYEQYF.

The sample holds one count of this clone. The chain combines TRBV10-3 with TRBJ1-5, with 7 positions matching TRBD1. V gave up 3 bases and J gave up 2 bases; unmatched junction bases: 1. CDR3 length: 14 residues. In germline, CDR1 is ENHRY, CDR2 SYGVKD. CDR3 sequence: CAISDTGGNQPQHF. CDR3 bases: TGTGCCATCAGTGACACAGGGGGCAATCAGCCCCAGCATTTT.

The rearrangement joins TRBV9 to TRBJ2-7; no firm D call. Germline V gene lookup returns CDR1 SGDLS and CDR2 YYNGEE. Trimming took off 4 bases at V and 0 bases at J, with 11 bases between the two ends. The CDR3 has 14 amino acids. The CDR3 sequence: CASSPDGYSYEQYF. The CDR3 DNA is TGTGCCAGCAGCCCTGACGGGTACTCCTACGAGCAGTACTTC.

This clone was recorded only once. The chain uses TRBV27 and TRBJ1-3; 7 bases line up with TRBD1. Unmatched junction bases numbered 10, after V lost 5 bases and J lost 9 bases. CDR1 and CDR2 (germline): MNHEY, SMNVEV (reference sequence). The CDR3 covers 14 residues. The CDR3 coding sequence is TGTGCCAGCAGTCCGCTCGGGACAGCGGGCACCATATATTTT. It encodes CASSPLGTAGTIYF.

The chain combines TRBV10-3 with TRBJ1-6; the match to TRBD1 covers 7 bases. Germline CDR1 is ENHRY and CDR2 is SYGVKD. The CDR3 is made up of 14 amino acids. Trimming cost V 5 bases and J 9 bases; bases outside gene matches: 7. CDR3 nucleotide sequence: TGTGCCATCAGTCTTGGACAGGAGATTTCACCCCTCCACTTT. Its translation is CAISLGQEISPLHF.

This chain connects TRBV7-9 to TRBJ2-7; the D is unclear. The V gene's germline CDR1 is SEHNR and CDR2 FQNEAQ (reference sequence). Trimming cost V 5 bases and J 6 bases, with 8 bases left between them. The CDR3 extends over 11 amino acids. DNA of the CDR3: TGTGCCAGCAGCATTTACAGCGAGCAGTACTTC. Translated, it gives CASSIYSEQYF.

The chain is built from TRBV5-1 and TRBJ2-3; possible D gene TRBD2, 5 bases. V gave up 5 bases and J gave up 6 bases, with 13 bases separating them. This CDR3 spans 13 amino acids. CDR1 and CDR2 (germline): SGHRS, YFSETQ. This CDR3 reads CASRAWRRDTQYF. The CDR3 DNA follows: TGCGCCAGCAGAGCTTGGAGGAGGGATACGCAGTATTTT.

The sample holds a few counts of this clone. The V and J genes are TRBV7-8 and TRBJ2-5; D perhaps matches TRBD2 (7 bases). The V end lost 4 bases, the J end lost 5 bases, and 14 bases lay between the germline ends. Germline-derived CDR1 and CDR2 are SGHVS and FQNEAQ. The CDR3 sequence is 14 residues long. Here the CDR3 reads CASSYAGARETQYF. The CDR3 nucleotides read TGTGCCAGCAGCTACGCGGGGGCCAGGGAGACCCAGTACTTC.

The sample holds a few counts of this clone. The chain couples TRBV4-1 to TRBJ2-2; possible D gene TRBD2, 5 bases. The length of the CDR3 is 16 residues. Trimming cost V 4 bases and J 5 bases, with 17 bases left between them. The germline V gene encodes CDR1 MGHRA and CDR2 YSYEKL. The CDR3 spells CASSPAAFRGTGELFF. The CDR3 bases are TGCGCCAGCAGCCCGGCTGCCTTTCGAGGGACCGGGGAGCTGTTTTTT.

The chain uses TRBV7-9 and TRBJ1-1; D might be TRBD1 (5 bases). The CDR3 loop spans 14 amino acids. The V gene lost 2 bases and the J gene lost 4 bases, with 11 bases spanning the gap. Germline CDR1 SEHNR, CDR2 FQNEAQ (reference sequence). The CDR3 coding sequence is TGTGCCAGCAGCTTAATGACAGTGATCACTGAAGCTTTCTTT. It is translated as CASSLMTVITEAFF.

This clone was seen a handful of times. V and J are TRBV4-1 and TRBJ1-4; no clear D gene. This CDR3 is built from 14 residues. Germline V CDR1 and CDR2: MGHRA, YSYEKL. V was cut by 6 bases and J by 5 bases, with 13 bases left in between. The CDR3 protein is CASRRDPQNEKLFF. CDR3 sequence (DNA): TGCGCCAGCAGACGTGATCCGCAGAATGAAAAACTGTTTTTT.

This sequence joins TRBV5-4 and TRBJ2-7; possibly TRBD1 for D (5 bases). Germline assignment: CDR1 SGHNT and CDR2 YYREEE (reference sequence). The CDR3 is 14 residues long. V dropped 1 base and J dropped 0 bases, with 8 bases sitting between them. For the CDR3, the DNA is TGTGCCAGCAGCTTGACAGGAGCCTCCTACGAGCAGTACTTC. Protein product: CASSLTGASYEQYF. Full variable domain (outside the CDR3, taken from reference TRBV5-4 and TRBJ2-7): ETGVTQSPTHLIKTRGQQVTLRCSSQSGHNTVSWYQQALGQGPQFIFQYYREEENGRGNFPPRFSGLQFPNYSSELNVNALELDDSALYLCASSLTGASYEQYFGPGTRLTVT.

The CDR3 region has the DNA TGTGCCACTCCCGGACAGGGGTTCGGGAATGAAATCCACTGCTGCTCGGGGGAGCTGTTTTTT. Its protein product is CATPGQGFGNEIHCCSGELFF. J is TRBJ2-2 and V is TRBV21-1; the D call TRBD1 from the table was never checked on the DNA. TRBV21-1 is deemed a pseudogene. This CDR3 comprises 21 residues.

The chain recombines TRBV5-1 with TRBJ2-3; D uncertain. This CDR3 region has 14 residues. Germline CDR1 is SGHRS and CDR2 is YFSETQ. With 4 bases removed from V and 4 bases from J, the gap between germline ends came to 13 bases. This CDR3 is CASSLAASADTQYF. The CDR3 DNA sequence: TGCGCCAGCAGCCTGGCCGCCAGCGCAGATACGCAGTATTTT.

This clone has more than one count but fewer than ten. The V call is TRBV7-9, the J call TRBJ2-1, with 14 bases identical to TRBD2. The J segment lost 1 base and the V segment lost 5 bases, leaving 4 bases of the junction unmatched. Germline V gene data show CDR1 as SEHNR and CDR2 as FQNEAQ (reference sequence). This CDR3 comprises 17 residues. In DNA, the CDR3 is TGTGCCAGCAGCGAGGGACTAGCGGGGGATTCCTACAATGAGCAGTTCTTC. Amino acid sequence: CASSEGLAGDSYNEQFF.

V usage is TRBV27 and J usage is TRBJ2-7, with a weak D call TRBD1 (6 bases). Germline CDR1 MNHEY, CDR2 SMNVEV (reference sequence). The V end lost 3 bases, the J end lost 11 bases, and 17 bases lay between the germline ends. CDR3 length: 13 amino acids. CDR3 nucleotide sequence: TGTGCCAGCAGTTTTAGGGCCCGGGACAACGAGTACTTC. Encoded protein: CASSFRARDNEYF.